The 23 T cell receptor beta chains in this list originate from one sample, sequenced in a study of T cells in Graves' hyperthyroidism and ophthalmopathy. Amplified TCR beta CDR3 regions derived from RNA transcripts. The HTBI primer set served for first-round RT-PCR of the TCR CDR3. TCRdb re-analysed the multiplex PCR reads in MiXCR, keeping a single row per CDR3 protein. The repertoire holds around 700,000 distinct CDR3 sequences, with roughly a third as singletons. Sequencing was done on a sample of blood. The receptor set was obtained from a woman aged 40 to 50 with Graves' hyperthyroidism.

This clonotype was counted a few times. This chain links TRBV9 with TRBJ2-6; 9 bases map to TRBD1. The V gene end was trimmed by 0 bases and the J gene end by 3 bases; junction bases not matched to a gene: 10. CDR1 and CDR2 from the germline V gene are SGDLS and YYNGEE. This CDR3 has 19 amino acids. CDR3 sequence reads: CASSVARGTGGFGANVLTF. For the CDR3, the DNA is TGTGCCAGCAGCGTAGCCCGGGGTACAGGGGGCTTTGGGGCCAACGTCCTGACTTTC.

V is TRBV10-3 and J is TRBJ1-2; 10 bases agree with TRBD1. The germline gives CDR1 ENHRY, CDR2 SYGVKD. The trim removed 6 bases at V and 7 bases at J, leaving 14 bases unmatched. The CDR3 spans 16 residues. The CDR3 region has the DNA TGTGCCATCAGGGGGACTAGCCCCGGGACAGGGGTTGGCTACACCTTC. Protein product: CAIRGTSPGTGVGYTF.

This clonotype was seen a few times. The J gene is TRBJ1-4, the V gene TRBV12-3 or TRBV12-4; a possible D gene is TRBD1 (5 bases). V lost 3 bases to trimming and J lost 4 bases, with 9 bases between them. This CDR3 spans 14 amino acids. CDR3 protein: CASSFNRNNEKLFF. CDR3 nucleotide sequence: TGTGCCAGCAGTTTTAACAGGAATAATGAAAAACTGTTTTTT.

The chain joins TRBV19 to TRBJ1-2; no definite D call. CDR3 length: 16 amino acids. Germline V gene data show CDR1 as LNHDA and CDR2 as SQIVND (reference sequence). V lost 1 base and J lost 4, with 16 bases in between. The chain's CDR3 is CASSIVGRTDFYGYTF. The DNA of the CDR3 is TGTGCCAGTAGTATAGTGGGTAGGACCGACTTCTATGGCTACACCTTC. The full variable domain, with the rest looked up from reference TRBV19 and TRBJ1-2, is DGGITQSPKYLFRKEGQNVTLSCEQNLNHDAMYWYRQDPGQGLRLIYYSQIVNDFQKGDIAEGYSVSREKKESFPLTVTSAQKNPTAFYLCASSIVGRTDFYGYTFGSGTRLTVV.

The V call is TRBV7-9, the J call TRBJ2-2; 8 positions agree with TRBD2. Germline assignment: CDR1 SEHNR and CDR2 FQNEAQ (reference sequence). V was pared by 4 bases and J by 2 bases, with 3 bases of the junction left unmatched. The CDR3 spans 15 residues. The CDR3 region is CASSYGTSNTGELFF. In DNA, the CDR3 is TGTGCCAGCAGCTACGGGACTAGTAACACCGGGGAGCTGTTTTTT.

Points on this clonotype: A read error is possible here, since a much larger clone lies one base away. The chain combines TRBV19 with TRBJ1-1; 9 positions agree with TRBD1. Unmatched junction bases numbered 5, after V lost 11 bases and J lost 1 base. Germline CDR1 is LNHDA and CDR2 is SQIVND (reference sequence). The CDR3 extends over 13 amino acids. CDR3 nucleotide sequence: TGTGCCGGCCTGGACAGGGGGAACACTGAAGCTTTCTTT. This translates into CAGLDRGNTEAFF.

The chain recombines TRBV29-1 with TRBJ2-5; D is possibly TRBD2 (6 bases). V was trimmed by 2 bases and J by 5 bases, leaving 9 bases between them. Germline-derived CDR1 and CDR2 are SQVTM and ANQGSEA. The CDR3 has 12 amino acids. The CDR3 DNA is TGCAGCGTTGAATATGGGAGGGAGACCCAGTACTTC. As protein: CSVEYGRETQYF.

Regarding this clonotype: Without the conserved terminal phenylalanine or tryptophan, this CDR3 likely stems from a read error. The CDR3 sequence is CASSQDPENTEAFL. The CDR3 bases are TGCGCCAGCAGCCAAGATCCAGAGAACACTGAAGCTTTCCTT. This chain joins TRBV7-3 and TRBJ1-1; no definite D call. The CDR3 is made up of 14 amino acids. Germline values: CDR1 SGHTA, CDR2 FQGTGA.

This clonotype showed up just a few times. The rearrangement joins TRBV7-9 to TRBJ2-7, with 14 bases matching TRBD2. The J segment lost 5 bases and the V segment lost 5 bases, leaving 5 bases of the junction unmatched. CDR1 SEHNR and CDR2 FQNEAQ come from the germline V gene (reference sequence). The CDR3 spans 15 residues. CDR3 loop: CASSARLAGGDEQYF. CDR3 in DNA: TGTGCCAGCAGCGCCCGACTAGCGGGAGGGGACGAGCAGTACTTC.

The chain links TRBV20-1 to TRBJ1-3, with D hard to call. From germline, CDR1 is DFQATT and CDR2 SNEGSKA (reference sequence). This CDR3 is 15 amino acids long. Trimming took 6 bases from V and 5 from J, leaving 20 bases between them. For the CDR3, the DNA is TGCAGTGCAGTTGAGGGCGGAGGACGTAGAAACACCATATATTTT. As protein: CSAVEGGGRRNTIYF.

CDR3 DNA sequence: TGTGCCAGCAGTTTTCAATTGGACCTCACCGGGGAGCTGTTTTTT. This translates into CASSFQLDLTGELFF. The genes are TRBV6-5 and TRBJ2-2, with no clear D. V lost 4 bases, J lost 4 bases, and 13 bases lay in between. CDR3 length: 15 residues. The V gene's germline CDR1 is MNHEY and CDR2 SVGAGI.

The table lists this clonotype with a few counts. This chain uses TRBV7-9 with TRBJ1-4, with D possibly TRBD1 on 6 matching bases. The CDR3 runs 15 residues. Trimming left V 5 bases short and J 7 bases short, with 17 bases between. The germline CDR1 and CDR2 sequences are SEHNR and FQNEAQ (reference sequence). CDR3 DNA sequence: TGTGCCAGCAGCCAAGACCAGGGGAGGAGTGAAAAACTGTTTTTT. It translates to CASSQDQGRSEKLFF.

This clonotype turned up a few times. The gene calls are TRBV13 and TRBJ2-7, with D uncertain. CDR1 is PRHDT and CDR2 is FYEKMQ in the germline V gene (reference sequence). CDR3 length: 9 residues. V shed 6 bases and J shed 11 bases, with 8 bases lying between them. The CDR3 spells CASRPPEYF. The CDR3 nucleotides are TGTGCCAGCAGACCTCCGGAGTACTTC.

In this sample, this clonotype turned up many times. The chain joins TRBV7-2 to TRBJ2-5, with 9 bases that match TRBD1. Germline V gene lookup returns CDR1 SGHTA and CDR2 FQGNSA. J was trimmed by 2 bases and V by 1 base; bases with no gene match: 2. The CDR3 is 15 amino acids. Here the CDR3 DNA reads TGTGCCAGCAGCTTAGTTGGACAGGGGCAAGAGACCCAGTACTTC. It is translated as CASSLVGQGQETQYF.

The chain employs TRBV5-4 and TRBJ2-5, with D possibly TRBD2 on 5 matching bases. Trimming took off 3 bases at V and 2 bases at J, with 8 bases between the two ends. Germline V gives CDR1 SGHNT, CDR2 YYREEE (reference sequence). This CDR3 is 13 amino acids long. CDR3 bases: TGTGCCAGCAGCTCCGGGATACAAGAGACCCAGTACTTC. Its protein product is CASSSGIQETQYF.

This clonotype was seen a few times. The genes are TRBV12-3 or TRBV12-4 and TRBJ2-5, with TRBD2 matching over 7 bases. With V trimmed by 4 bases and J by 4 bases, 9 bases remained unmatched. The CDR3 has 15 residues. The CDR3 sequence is CASSSPGGSGETQYF. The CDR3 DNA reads TGTGCCAGCAGTTCCCCCGGGGGGAGTGGAGAGACCCAGTACTTC.

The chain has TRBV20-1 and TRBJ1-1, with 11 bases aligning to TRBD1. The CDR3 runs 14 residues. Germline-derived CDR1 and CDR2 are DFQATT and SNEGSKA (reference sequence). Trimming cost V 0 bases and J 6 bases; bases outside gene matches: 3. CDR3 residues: CSARDPGQGAEAFF. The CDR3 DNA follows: TGCAGTGCTAGAGATCCGGGACAGGGGGCTGAAGCTTTCTTT.

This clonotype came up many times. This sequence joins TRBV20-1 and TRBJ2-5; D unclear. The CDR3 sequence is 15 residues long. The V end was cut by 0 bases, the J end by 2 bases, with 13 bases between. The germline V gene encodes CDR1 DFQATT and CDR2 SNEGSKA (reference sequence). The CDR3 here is CSARDRSTIQETQYF. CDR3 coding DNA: TGCAGTGCTAGAGATCGATCAACCATTCAAGAGACCCAGTACTTC.

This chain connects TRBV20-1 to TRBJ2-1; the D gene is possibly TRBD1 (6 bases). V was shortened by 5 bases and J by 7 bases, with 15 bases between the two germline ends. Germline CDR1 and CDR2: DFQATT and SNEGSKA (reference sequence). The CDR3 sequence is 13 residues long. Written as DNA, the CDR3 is TGCAGTGCTCGGCAGGGACACTGGAATGAGCAGTTCTTC. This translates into CSARQGHWNEQFF.

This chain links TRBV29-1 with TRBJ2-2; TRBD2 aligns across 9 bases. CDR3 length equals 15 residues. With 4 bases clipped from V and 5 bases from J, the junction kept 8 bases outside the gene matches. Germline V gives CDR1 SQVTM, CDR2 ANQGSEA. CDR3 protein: CSVALLAGWTGELFF. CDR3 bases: TGCAGCGTTGCATTACTAGCGGGTTGGACCGGGGAGCTGTTTTTT.

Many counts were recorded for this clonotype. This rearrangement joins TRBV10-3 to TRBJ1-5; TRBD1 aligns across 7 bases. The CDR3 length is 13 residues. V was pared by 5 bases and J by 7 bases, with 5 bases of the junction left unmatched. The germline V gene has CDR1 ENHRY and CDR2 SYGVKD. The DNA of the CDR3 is TGTGCCATCAGTTTCACAGGGGAGCAGCCCCAGCATTTT. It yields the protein CAISFTGEQPQHF.

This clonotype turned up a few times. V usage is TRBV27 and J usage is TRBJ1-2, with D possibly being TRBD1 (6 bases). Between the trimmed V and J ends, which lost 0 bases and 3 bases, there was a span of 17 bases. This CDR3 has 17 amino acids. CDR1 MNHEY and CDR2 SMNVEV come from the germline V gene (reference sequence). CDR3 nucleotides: TGTGCCAGCAGTTTATCGTTAGGAGGGGGGCAGGACTATGGCTACACCTTC. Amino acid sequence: CASSLSLGGGQDYGYTF.

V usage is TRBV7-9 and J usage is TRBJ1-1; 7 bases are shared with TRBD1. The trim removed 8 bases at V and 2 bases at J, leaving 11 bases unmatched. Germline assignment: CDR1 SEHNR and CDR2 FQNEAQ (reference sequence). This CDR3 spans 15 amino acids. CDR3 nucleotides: TGTGCCAGCCTTCCGAGACAGGGACTTAACACTGAAGCTTTCTTT. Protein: CASLPRQGLNTEAFF.